The sample holds a few counts of the clone carrying this T cell receptor (beta chain). The sample originates from a study of blood T cell repertoires in COVID-19. On the study more broadly: Acute and convalescent COVID-19 specimens originated in the United States, Italy and Spain. In each case, the material was cDNA or gDNA derived from T cells, B-cell-depleted T cells, or PBMCs.

As handled by the study authors: Nucleated cell counts were estimated from reference gene primer amplification. Repertoires were generated with immunoSEQ multiplex PCR, while TCRdb's copy carries only in-frame clones and drops some. The V and J calls and clone size come from that table; D and trimming were worked out from the DNA. The data contain some 190,000 clones, 76% of them singletons. The length of the CDR3 is 16 residues. CDR1 LGHDT and CDR2 YNNKEL come from the germline V gene (reference sequence). After removal of 1 base from V and 1 base from J, the junction contained 4 bases not matched to a gene.

This clonotype was sampled from a woman in her fifties or sixties with acute COVID-19. The genes are TRBV3-1 (or the pseudogene TRBV3-2) and TRBJ1-3; 7 bases match TRBD1. The sample comprised PBMCs or T cells enriched from blood (not recorded which). The CDR3 coding sequence is TGTGCCAGCAGCCAAGGGCAGGGGGTTTCTGGAAACACCATATATTTT. It codes for CASSQGQGVSGNTIYF.